This T cell receptor beta chain comes out of a study of cytomegalovirus exposure and HLA in healthy donors. Study-level results: CMV serostatus was the only recorded immune exposure for donors. A previous analysis found most TCR beta V segments productive roughly 87% or roughly 30% of the time. The authors enumerated over 150 TCR beta chains as linked to cytomegalovirus.

A remark on this clone: Its antigen is unknown.

In the PCR, 60 Vbeta and 13 Jbeta primers were used. Produced via immunoSEQ multiplex PCR; TCRdb's table is partial and in-frame only. Found here are about 140,000 clones, over 60% of them singletons; the top ten hold 5.5% to 7%. Input material: PBMCs. This clonotype was obtained from a woman aged 60-70 years in good health and CMV-seronegative.

CDR3: CASSSSTGASTDTQYF. CDR3 nucleotide sequence: TGTGCCAGCAGCTCCTCGACAGGGGCTAGCACAGATACGCAGTATTTT. V gene TRBV7-9 combines with J gene TRBJ2-3; 8 bases align to TRBD1. The V gene's germline CDR1 is SEHNR and CDR2 FQNEAQ (reference sequence). After removal of 4 bases from V and 0 bases from J, the junction contained 6 bases not matched to a gene. This CDR3 has 16 amino acids.